A single sample gave rise to the 32 T cell receptor beta chains below, sequenced in a study of blood T cell repertoires in COVID-19. Using immunoSEQ multiplex PCR, the repertoire was profiled, and TCRdb retains in-frame clones only, with some absent. The sample carries fewer than 250,000 clones, about 80% recorded once. What was sequenced was PBMCs or T cells enriched from blood (not recorded which). The receptor set was obtained from a middle-aged woman who had been exposed to COVID-19.

V usage is TRBV7-9 and J usage is TRBJ2-1; D gene ambiguous. Germline V gene sequence: CDR1 SEHNR, CDR2 FQNEAQ (reference sequence). There are 16 residues in the CDR3. The V and J ends lost 5 bases and 2 bases respectively, with 16 bases between them. CDR3 region: CASSPDRLLPYNEQFF. CDR3 sequence (DNA): TGTGCCAGCAGCCCCGACCGACTTCTCCCCTACAATGAGCAGTTCTTC.

This chain links TRBV11-3 with TRBJ2-3, with D maybe TRBD2 (6 bases). V gave up 5 bases and J gave up 3 bases, with 9 bases separating them. This CDR3 region has 13 residues. CDR1 SGHNT and CDR2 YENEEA come from the germline V gene. CDR3 DNA: TGTGCCAGCAGCCCGGAGGGGACAGATACGCAGTATTTT. It yields the protein CASSPEGTDTQYF.

This clone has a handful of counts. The chain recombines TRBV5-1 with TRBJ2-7, with D maybe TRBD2 (5 bases). Trimming shortened V by 5 bases and J by 3 bases, and 18 bases separated the two germline ends. This CDR3 has 15 residues. CDR1 and CDR2 (germline): SGHRS, YFSETQ. The CDR3 region is CASSTSLGEGYEQYF. In nucleotides, the CDR3 is TGCGCCAGCAGTACATCTTTGGGAGAGGGCTACGAGCAGTACTTC.

The chain combines TRBV10-3 with TRBJ2-3, with D tentatively TRBD2 (6 bases). The CDR3 spans 13 residues. Germline-derived CDR1 and CDR2 are ENHRY and SYGVKD. Trimming removed 11 bases at V and 1 base at J, with 13 bases between. DNA of the CDR3: TGTGCCTCAGGAGGGGCTGGCACAGATACGCAGTATTTT. Its translation: CASGGAGTDTQYF.

V and J are TRBV6-2 or TRBV6-3 and TRBJ2-7; 10 bases match TRBD1. Germline CDR1 MNHEY, CDR2 SVGEGT. This CDR3 comprises 17 residues. The J segment lost 3 bases and the V segment lost 4 bases, leaving 12 bases of the junction unmatched. The CDR3 nucleotides read TGTGCCAGCAGTTCGCAAATCGGTGGGACAGGGGTCTACGAGCAGTACTTC. Amino acid sequence: CASSSQIGGTGVYEQYF.

J is TRBJ1-1 and V is TRBV4-3; 12 bases map to TRBD1. Germline CDR1 reads LGHNA; CDR2 reads YSLEER. The CDR3 loop spans 19 amino acids. The junction had 13 bases not matched to a gene; V was cut back by 0 bases and J by 5 bases. DNA for the CDR3: TGCGCCAGCAGCCAAGACGGAATCGGGACAGGGGGCTGGGGTACTGAAGCTTTCTTT. Protein: CASSQDGIGTGGWGTEAFF.

This chain joins TRBV27 and TRBJ1-5; 9 bases fit TRBD1. The V segment lost 5 bases and the J segment 5 bases; nucleotides outside the gene matches: 4. CDR1 is MNHEY and CDR2 is SMNVEV in the germline V gene (reference sequence). This CDR3 has 14 amino acids. Here the CDR3 reads CASSTQGAYQPQHF. The CDR3 DNA reads TGTGCCAGCAGTACACAGGGGGCGTATCAGCCCCAGCATTTT.

The CDR3 DNA is TGTGCCAGCAGTTACGATCAGGGGCTGGGGCAGTTCTTC. This encodes CASSYDQGLGQFF. V and J are TRBV6-6 and TRBJ2-1, with a possible D match to TRBD1 (6 bases). CDR3 length equals 13 residues. Germline V gene lookup returns CDR1 MNHNY and CDR2 SVGAGI (reference sequence). Trimming cost V 2 bases and J 12 bases, with 14 bases left between them.

The J gene is TRBJ1-6, the V gene TRBV6-5, with D hard to call. Germline CDR1 reads MNHEY; CDR2 reads SVGAGI. With 7 bases removed from V and 0 bases from J, the gap between germline ends came to 7 bases. The CDR3 runs 14 residues. The CDR3 bases are TGTGCCAGCAAAGGGAGCTCCTATAATTCACCCCTCCACTTT. It specifies CASKGSSYNSPLHF.

V is TRBV28 and J is TRBJ1-2, with a possible D match to TRBD1 (6 bases). The germline V gene has CDR1 MDHEN and CDR2 SYDVKM. Between the trimmed V and J ends, which lost 8 bases and 4 bases, there was a span of 11 bases. The CDR3 spans 12 residues. For the CDR3, the DNA is TGTGCCAGCGGATTAGGGGGCTATGGCTACACCTTC. It codes for CASGLGGYGYTF.

This chain connects TRBV4-2 to TRBJ2-1; tentative D call: TRBD1 (6 bases). CDR3 length equals 16 residues. The ends were cut back, 4 bases at V and 8 bases at J, with 21 bases in the middle. CDR1 and CDR2 (germline): LGHNA, YNFKEQ. CDR3 sequence: CASSPTGYAAGYEQFF. The CDR3 DNA is TGTGCCAGCAGCCCTACAGGGTATGCAGCTGGCTATGAGCAGTTCTTC.

The CDR3 protein is CASSQRPGGTNTDTQYF. CDR3 DNA: TGTGCCAGCAGTCAACGGCCCGGGGGAACAAACACAGATACGCAGTATTTT. The genes are TRBV27 and TRBJ2-3; the D gene is possibly TRBD2 (6 bases). The CDR3 sequence is 17 residues long. CDR1 and CDR2 from the germline V gene are MNHEY and SMNVEV (reference sequence). Trimming took off 5 bases at V and 2 bases at J, with 20 bases between the two ends.

This chain uses TRBV7-2 with TRBJ2-7; D not resolved. Trimming left V 5 bases short and J 9 bases short, with 11 bases between. Germline values: CDR1 SGHTA, CDR2 FQGNSA. The CDR3 contains 11 residues. The CDR3 loop reads CASSTAPMQYF. CDR3 coding DNA: TGTGCCAGCAGCACTGCCCCCATGCAGTACTTC.

This chain connects TRBV5-1 to TRBJ2-5, with D possibly TRBD2 on 5 matching bases. The CDR3 extends over 16 amino acids. V was clipped by 0 bases and J by 2 bases, with 14 bases between them. Per the germline V gene, CDR1 is SGHRS and CDR2 is YFSETQ. In DNA, the CDR3 is TGCGCCAGCAGCTTGGCCACGGGGAAGGGACAAGAGACCCAGTACTTC. Residues: CASSLATGKGQETQYF.

The gene calls are TRBV5-1 and TRBJ2-2, with TRBD2 matching 11 bases. The germline V gene has CDR1 SGHRS and CDR2 YFSETQ. V shed 4 bases, J shed 1 base, and the junction held 6 bases outside the gene matches. The CDR3 loop spans 17 amino acids. The CDR3 loop reads CASSAEGLAGNTGELFF. CDR3 nucleotide sequence: TGCGCCAGCAGCGCCGAAGGACTAGCGGGGAACACCGGGGAGCTGTTTTTT.

This clone was recorded once. The J gene is TRBJ2-7, the V gene TRBV5-1; D perhaps matches TRBD1 (5 bases). Germline CDR1 and CDR2: SGHRS and YFSETQ. V was cut by 0 bases and J by 4 bases, with 11 bases left in between. The CDR3 length is 14 residues. The CDR3 region is CASSLGGAEYEQYF. For the CDR3, the DNA is TGCGCCAGCAGCTTGGGTGGGGCAGAGTACGAGCAGTACTTC.

This clone appeared a single time. The V gene is TRBV12-5, the J gene TRBJ2-2, with a possible D match to TRBD2 (6 bases). V was shortened by 7 bases and J by 0 bases, with 18 bases between the two germline ends. Germline-derived CDR1 and CDR2 are LGHNT and FRNRAP. The CDR3 is 17 residues long. The CDR3 region has the DNA TGTGCTAGTGTTGACTTTTCGGGACTCGCGAACACCGGGGAGCTGTTTTTT. It yields the protein CASVDFSGLANTGELFF.

The chain couples TRBV7-3 to TRBJ1-6; TRBD1 matches 7 bases. The CDR3 totals 15 residues. V was clipped by 5 bases and J by 4 bases; unmatched bases: 5. From germline, CDR1 is SGHTA and CDR2 FQGTGA. The CDR3 reads CASSPPGQYNSPLHF. The CDR3 nucleotides are TGTGCCAGCAGCCCGCCGGGACAGTATAATTCACCCCTCCACTTT.

Details on this clone: At the DNA level, this CDR3 is encoded by other sequences in the same sample as well. V is TRBV5-1 and J is TRBJ1-2, with 8 nucleotides matching TRBD1. The ends lost 4 bases at V and 8 bases at J; junction bases unmatched: 4. In germline, CDR1 is SGHRS, CDR2 YFSETQ. There are 12 residues in the CDR3. CDR3 in amino acids: CASSPGQGGYTF. The CDR3 DNA follows: TGCGCCAGCAGCCCCGGACAGGGCGGCTACACCTTC.

V and J are TRBV11-2 and TRBJ1-1, with D perhaps matching TRBD1 (6 bases). This CDR3 is 15 amino acids long. Germline CDR1 and CDR2: SGHAT and FQNNGV. V lost 1 base and J 7 bases, leaving 16 bases between the germline ends. The CDR3 DNA reads as TGTGCCAGCAGCTTAGCAGGGACAACCCGTGGTGAAGCTTTCTTT. It encodes CASSLAGTTRGEAFF. Together with reference TRBV11-2 and TRBJ1-1, the CDR3 gives the full variable domain: EAGVAQSPRYKIIEKRQSVAFWCNPISGHATLYWYQQILGQGPKLLIQFQNNGVVDDSQLPKDRFSAERLKGVDSTLKIQPAKLEDSAVYLCASSLAGTTRGEAFFGQGTRLTVV.

The chain carries TRBV4-3 and TRBJ2-5, with TRBD2 matching over 11 bases. J was trimmed by 5 bases and V by 0 bases; bases with no gene match: 8. The CDR3 runs 17 residues. CDR1 and CDR2 (germline): LGHNA, YSLEER. The CDR3 loop reads CASSQDWSSGGRETQYF. CDR3 DNA: TGCGCCAGCAGCCAAGATTGGTCTAGCGGGGGGCGGGAGACCCAGTACTTC.

This chain joins TRBV19 and TRBJ1-6; D is unclear. The CDR3 totals 14 residues. The V gene's germline CDR1 is LNHDA and CDR2 SQIVND (reference sequence). V shed 5 bases and J shed 9 bases, with 14 bases lying between them. The CDR3 loop reads CASSSEVGGSPLHF. The CDR3, as DNA: TGTGCCAGTAGTTCGGAGGTTGGAGGTTCACCCCTCCACTTT.

This sequence joins TRBV7-9 and TRBJ1-4; TRBD1 matches 8 bases. The ends lost 6 bases at V and 0 bases at J; junction bases unmatched: 9. The germline gives CDR1 SEHNR, CDR2 FQNEAQ (reference sequence). The CDR3 totals 17 residues. The CDR3 loop reads CASSKDRGLATNEKLFF. Here the CDR3 DNA reads TGTGCCAGCAGTAAAGACAGGGGACTTGCAACTAATGAAAAACTGTTTTTT.

The J gene is TRBJ2-4, the V gene TRBV2; a weak D match, TRBD1 (5 bases). Germline CDR1 reads SNHLY; CDR2 reads FYNNEI. This CDR3 spans 12 amino acids. Trimming stripped 4 bases from V and 7 bases from J, with 8 bases between. The DNA for the CDR3 is TGTGCCAGCAGTGTAGGGGCCAACATTCAGTACTTC. It yields the protein CASSVGANIQYF.

The sample holds a few counts of this clone. The V gene is TRBV27, the J gene TRBJ1-6; D is unclear. With 0 bases removed from V and 9 bases from J, the gap between germline ends came to 12 bases. The germline gives CDR1 MNHEY, CDR2 SMNVEV (reference sequence). The CDR3 is 15 amino acids. In DNA form, the CDR3 reads TGTGCCAGCAGTTTATCAGCGGGAGGGATTTCACCCCTCCACTTT. Its protein product is CASSLSAGGISPLHF.

The J gene is TRBJ2-5, the V gene TRBV7-3; 11 nucleotides align to TRBD2. The trim removed 4 bases at V and 1 base at J, leaving 5 bases unmatched. Germline-derived CDR1 and CDR2 are SGHTA and FQGTGA. The CDR3 sequence is 16 residues long. CDR3 residues: CASSSGTSGGQETQYF. DNA of the CDR3: TGTGCCAGCAGCTCTGGGACTAGCGGAGGCCAAGAGACCCAGTACTTC.

This chain links TRBV28 with TRBJ2-7, with D possibly TRBD1 on 6 matching bases. CDR1 is MDHEN and CDR2 is SYDVKM in the germline V gene. Between the trimmed V and J ends, which lost 10 bases and 2 bases, there was a span of 15 bases. This CDR3 has 13 residues. The chain's CDR3 is CAIQQGSAYEQYF. CDR3 coding DNA: TGTGCCATCCAACAGGGATCGGCCTACGAGCAGTACTTC.

This chain joins TRBV9 and TRBJ1-4; perhaps TRBD1 as D (5 bases). V lost 1 base and J lost 14, with 24 bases in between. This CDR3 has 16 amino acids. CDR1 and CDR2 (germline): SGDLS, YYNGEE. In DNA form, the CDR3 reads TGTGCCAGCAGCGTAAGTTTACAGGTAGGATGGTTACTGCTGTTTTTT. This gives the protein CASSVSLQVGWLLLFF.

V usage is TRBV7-2 and J usage is TRBJ1-5; TRBD1 matches at 7 bases. After removal of 5 bases from V and 2 bases from J, the junction contained 6 bases not matched to a gene. The CDR3 runs 15 residues. Germline assignment: CDR1 SGHTA and CDR2 FQGNSA. CDR3 bases: TGTGCCAGCAGCCCGAACCAGGGGGGCAATCAGCCCCAGCATTTT. Its protein product is CASSPNQGGNQPQHF.

The chain is built from TRBV7-9 and TRBJ1-2, with 8 bases fitting TRBD1. The CDR3 runs to 15 residues. V lost 5 bases to trimming and J lost 4 bases; unmatched junction nucleotides: 9. The germline V gene has CDR1 SEHNR and CDR2 FQNEAQ (reference sequence). The DNA of the CDR3 is TGTGCCAGCAGCGCGTCCGGGACAGGACTCTATGGCTACACCTTC. It codes for CASSASGTGLYGYTF.

The rearrangement joins TRBV6-5 to TRBJ2-3, with 8 nucleotides matching TRBD1. Trimming cost V 10 bases and J 5 bases; bases outside gene matches: 11. The CDR3 totals 14 residues. Per germline, CDR1 MNHEY and CDR2 SVGAGI. The CDR3 is CAIKDRAAGDTQYF. The CDR3 coding sequence is TGTGCCATAAAGGACAGGGCCGCGGGAGATACGCAGTATTTT.

The chain has TRBV5-5 and TRBJ2-5; TRBD1 is a possible D gene (5 bases). The V end was cut by 2 bases, the J end by 1 base, with 12 bases between. Germline CDR1 SGHKS, CDR2 YYEKEE (reference sequence). The CDR3 is 15 amino acids. CDR3: CASSLGWGLQETQYF. The DNA for the CDR3 is TGTGCCAGCAGCTTAGGGTGGGGCCTCCAAGAGACCCAGTACTTC.